The present T cell receptor (beta chain) was sequenced within a study of T-cell reconstitution after alpha-beta-depleted transplantation in children. The library targeted TCRbeta and was prepared with unique molecular identifiers. TCRdb analysed the PCR reads with MiXCR anew, one entry per CDR3 protein. The data hold approximately 420,000 distinct CDR3 sequences, with approximately 10% observed a single time. The CDR3 extends over 16 amino acids. V was clipped by 2 bases and J by 7 bases, with 20 bases between them. Germline CDR1 and CDR2: MGHDK and SYGVNS. The chain links TRBV25-1 to TRBJ1-2; D is possibly TRBD1 (6 bases). Specimen: PBMCs from the stem cell graft donor, collected from the stem cell graft. This receptor was identified in a human donor who donated a stem cell graft to a child with acute myeloid leukemia. The chain's CDR3 is CASSESPLGAFGGYTF. CDR3 nucleotides: TGTGCCAGCAGTGAAAGTCCCCTGGGGGCGTTTGGTGGCTACACCTTC.